This T cell receptor (beta chain) was observed in a study of blood T cell repertoires in COVID-19. Trimming pared 11 bases from V and 4 bases from J, leaving 19 bases between. The CDR3 loop spans 14 amino acids. The V gene's germline CDR1 is KGHSH and CDR2 LQKENI. Clones were read by immunoSEQ multiplex PCR, and TCRdb kept only the in-frame ones, dropping some. In the table there are approximately 50,000 clones, approximately 83% of which are singletons. The material sequenced was peripheral blood. The V gene is TRBV18, the J gene TRBJ2-3; a possible D gene is TRBD2 (6 bases). The sequence was collected from a human donor in a cohort sampled during active COVID-19. CDR3 protein: CAQKRDGSADTQYF. The CDR3 coding sequence is TGTGCCCAGAAACGGGACGGGAGTGCAGATACGCAGTATTTT. The full variable domain, with the rest looked up from reference TRBV18 and TRBJ2-3, is NAGVMQNPRHLVRRRGQEARLRCSPMKGHSHVYWYRQLPEEGLKFMVYLQKENIIDESGMPKERFSAEFPKEGPSILRIQQVVRGDSAAYFCAQKRDGSADTQYFGPGTRLTVL.